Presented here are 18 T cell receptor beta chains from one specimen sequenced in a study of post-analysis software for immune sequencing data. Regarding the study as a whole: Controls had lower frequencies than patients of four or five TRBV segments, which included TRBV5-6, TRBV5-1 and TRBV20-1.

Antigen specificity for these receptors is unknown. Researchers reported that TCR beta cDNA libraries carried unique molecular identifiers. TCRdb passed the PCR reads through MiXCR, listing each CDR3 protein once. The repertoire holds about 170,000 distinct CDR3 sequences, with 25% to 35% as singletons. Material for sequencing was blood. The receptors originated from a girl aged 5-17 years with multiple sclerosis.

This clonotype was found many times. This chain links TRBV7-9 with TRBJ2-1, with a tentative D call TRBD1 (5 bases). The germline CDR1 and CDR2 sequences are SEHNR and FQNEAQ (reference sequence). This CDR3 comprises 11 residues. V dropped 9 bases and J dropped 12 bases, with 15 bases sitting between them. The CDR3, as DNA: TGTGCCAGTGGAGACAGCGAAGGGCAGTTCTTC. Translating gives CASGDSEGQFF.

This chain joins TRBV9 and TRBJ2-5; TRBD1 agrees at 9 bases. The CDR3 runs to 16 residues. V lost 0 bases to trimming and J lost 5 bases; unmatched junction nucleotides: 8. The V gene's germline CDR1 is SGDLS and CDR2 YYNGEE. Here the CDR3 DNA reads TGTGCCAGCAGCGTAGGTCTGGGACAGGGCGGGGAGACCCAGTACTTC. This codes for CASSVGLGQGGETQYF.

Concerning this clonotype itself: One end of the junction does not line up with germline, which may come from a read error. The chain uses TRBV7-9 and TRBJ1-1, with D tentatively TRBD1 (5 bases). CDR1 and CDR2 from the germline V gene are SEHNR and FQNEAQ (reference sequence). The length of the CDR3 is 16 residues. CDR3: CVSSAQDDSLNTEAFF. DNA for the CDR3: TGTGTCAGCAGCGCACAAGACGACAGTCTGAACACTGAAGCTTTCTTT. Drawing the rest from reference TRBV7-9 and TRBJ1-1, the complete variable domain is DTGVSQNPRHKITKRGQNVTFRCDPISEHNRLYWYRQTLGQGPEFLTYFQNEAQLEKSRLLSDRFSAERPKGSFSTLEIQRTEQGDSAMYLCVSSAQDDSLNTEAFFGQGTRLTVV.

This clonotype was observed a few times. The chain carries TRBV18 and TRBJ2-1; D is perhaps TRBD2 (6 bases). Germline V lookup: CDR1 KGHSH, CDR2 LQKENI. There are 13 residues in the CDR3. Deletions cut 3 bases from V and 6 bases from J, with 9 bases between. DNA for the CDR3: TGTGCCAGCTCACCGGGACTTTCCAATGAGCAGTTCTTC. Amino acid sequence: CASSPGLSNEQFF.

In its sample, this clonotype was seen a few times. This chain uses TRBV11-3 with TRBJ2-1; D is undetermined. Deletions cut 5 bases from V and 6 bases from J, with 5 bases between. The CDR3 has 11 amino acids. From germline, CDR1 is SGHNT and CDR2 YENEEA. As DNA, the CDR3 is TGTGCCAGCAGCGCTTGCAATGAGCAGTTCTTC. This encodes CASSACNEQFF.

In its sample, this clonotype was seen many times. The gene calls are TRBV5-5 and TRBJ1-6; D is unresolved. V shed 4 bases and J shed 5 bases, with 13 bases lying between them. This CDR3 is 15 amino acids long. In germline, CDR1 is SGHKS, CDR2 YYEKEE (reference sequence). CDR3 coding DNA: TGTGCCAGCAGCGGCCAAGTTCGGGATAATTCACCCCTCCACTTT. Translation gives CASSGQVRDNSPLHF. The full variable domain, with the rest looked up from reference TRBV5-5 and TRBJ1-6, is DAGVTQSPTHLIKTRGQQVTLRCSPISGHKSVSWYQQVLGQGPQFIFQYYEKEERGRGNFPDRFSARQFPNYSSELNVNALLLGDSALYLCASSGQVRDNSPLHFGNGTRLTVT.

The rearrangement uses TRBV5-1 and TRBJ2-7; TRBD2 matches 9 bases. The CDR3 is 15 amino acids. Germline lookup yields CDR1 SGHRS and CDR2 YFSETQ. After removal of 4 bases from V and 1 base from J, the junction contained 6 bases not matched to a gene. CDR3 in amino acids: CASSLGLAYSYEQYF. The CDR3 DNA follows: TGCGCCAGCAGCCTGGGACTAGCCTATTCCTACGAGCAGTACTTC. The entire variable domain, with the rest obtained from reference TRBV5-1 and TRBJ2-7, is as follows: KAGVTQTPRYLIKTRGQQVTLSCSPISGHRSVSWYQQTPGQGLQFLFEYFSETQRNKGNFPGRFSGRQFSNSRSEMNVSTLELGDSALYLCASSLGLAYSYEQYFGPGTRLTVT.

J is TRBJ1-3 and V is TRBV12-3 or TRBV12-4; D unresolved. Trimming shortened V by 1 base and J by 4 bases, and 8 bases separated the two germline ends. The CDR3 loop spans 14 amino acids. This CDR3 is CASSLDGIGNTIYF. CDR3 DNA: TGTGCCAGCAGTTTAGATGGAATCGGAAACACCATATATTTT.

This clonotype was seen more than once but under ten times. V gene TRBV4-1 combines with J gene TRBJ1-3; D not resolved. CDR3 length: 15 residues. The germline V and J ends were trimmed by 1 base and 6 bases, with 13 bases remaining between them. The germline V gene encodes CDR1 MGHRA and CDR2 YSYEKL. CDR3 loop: CASSQGRTILNTIYF. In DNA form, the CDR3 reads TGCGCCAGCAGCCAAGGGAGAACCATCTTAAACACCATATATTTT.

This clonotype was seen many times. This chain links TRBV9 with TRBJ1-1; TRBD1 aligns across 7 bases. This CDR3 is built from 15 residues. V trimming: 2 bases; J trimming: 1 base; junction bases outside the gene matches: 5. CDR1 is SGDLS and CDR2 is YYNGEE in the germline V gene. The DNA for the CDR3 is TGTGCCAGCAGCGTTACAGGGGACCGGAACACTGAAGCTTTCTTT. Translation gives CASSVTGDRNTEAFF.

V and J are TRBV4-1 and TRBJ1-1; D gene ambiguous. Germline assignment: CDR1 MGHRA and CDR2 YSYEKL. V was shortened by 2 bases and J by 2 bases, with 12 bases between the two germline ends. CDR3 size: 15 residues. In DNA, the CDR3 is TGCGCCAGCAGCCAATTCTCTGACCTAAACACTGAAGCTTTCTTT. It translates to CASSQFSDLNTEAFF.

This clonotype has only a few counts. This chain's CDR3 is CASRTGGIPGPAGDEQFF. CDR3 DNA sequence: TGCGCCAGCAGGACAGGGGGCATACCGGGACCAGCTGGGGATGAGCAGTTCTTC. J is TRBJ2-1 and V is TRBV5-1; 10 bases are a match to TRBD1. CDR3 length: 18 amino acids. The germline CDR1 and CDR2 sequences are SGHRS and YFSETQ. V gave up 5 bases and J gave up 8 bases; unmatched junction bases: 19.

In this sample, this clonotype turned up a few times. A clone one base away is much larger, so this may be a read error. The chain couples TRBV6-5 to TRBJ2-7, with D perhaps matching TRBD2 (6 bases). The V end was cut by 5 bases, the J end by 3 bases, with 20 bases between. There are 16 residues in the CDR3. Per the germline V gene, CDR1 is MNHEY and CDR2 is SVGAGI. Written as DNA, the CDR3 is TGTGCCAGCAGTAGGTGGACCCGGGAGAGTAGCTACGAGCAGTACTTC. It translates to CASSRWTRESSYEQYF.

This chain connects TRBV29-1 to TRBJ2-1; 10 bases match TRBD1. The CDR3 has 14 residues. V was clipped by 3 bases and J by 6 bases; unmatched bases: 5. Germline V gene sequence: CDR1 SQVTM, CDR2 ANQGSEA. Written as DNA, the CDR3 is TGCAGCGTTGATCCGGACAGGGGGTTCAATGAGCAGTTCTTC. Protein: CSVDPDRGFNEQFF.

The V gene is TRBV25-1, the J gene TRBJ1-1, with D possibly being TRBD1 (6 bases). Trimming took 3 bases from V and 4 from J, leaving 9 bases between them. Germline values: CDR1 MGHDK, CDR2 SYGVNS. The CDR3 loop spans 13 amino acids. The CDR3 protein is CASSETGATEAFF. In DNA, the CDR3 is TGTGCCAGCAGTGAGACAGGTGCCACTGAAGCTTTCTTT.

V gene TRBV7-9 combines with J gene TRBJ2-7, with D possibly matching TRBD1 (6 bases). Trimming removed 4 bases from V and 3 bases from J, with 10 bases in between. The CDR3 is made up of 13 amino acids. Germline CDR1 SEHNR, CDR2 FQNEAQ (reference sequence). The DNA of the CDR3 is TGTGCCAGCAGCTCCGACAGGCACTACGAGCAGTACTTC. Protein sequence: CASSSDRHYEQYF.

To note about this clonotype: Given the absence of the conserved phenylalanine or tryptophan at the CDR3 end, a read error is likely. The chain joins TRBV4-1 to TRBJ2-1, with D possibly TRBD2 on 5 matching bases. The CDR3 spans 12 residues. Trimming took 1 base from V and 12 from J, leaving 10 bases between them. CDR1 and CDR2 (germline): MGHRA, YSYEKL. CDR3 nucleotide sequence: TGCGCCAGCAGCCAAGCTTTTGGGAGGCAGTTCGTC. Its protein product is CASSQAFGRQFV.

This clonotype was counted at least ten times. CDR3 DNA: TGCAGTGCTCGGGAGGAAGGGAATGAGCAGTTCTTC. It translates to CSAREEGNEQFF. V usage is TRBV20-1 and J usage is TRBJ2-1; 7 nucleotides agree with TRBD2. Germline lookup yields CDR1 DFQATT and CDR2 SNEGSKA (reference sequence). The ends lost 5 bases at V and 7 bases at J; junction bases unmatched: 5. CDR3 length equals 12 residues.